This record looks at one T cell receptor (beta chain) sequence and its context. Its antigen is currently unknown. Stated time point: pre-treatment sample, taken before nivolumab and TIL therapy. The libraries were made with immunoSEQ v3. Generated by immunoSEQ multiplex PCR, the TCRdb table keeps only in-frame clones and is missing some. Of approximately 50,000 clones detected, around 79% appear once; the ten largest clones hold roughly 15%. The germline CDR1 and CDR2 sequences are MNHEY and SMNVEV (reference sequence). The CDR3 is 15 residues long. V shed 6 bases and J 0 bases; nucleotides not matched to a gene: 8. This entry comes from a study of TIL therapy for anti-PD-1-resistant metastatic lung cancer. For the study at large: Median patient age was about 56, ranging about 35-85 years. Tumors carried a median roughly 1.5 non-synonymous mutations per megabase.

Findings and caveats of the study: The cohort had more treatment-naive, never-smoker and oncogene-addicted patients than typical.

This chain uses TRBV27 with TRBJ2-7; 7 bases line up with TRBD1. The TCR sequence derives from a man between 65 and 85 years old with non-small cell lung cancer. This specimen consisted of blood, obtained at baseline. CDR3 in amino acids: CASSLGQATSYEQYF. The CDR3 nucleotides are TGTGCCAGCAGCCTTGGACAGGCGACCTCCTACGAGCAGTACTTC.